The 26 T cell receptor beta chains below were found in one sample sequenced in a study of blood T cell repertoires in COVID-19. The table came from immunoSEQ multiplex PCR; TCRdb's copy has only in-frame clones and leaves some out. This table has roughly 35,000 clones, about 78% appearing once. The material sequenced was peripheral blood. The receptors here all came from a man older than 75 with acute or convalescent COVID-19.

The J gene is TRBJ1-2, the V gene TRBV29-1, with no clear D. This CDR3 has 10 residues. Germline V gives CDR1 SQVTM, CDR2 ANQGSEA. Trimming pared 4 bases from V and 6 bases from J, leaving 6 bases between. The CDR3 sequence: CSVGEDGYTF. CDR3 bases: TGCAGCGTTGGTGAGGATGGCTACACCTTC.

The genes are TRBV11-2 and TRBJ1-3, with no clear D. There are 14 residues in the CDR3. Trimming removed 4 bases from V and 6 bases from J, with 13 bases in between. The V gene's germline CDR1 is SGHAT and CDR2 FQNNGV. The CDR3: CASSSPGGPNTIYF. DNA of the CDR3: TGTGCCAGCAGCTCACCGGGAGGACCAAACACCATATATTTT.

J is TRBJ2-2 and V is TRBV2; tentatively, D is TRBD2 (6 bases). This CDR3 spans 15 amino acids. Germline CDR1 is SNHLY and CDR2 is FYNNEI. V lost 6 bases and J lost 3, with 14 bases in between. CDR3 coding DNA: TGTGCCAGCAGATCGGGACTTTCGCACACCGGGGAGCTGTTTTTT. Translation gives CASRSGLSHTGELFF.

This clone occurred a few times. The chain couples TRBV11-3 to TRBJ2-3; D is perhaps TRBD2 (6 bases). The CDR3 contains 16 residues. Germline CDR1 reads SGHNT; CDR2 reads YENEEA. The V end was cut by 1 base, the J end by 2 bases, with 13 bases between. This CDR3 is CASSLGLSGYTDTQYF. In DNA form, the CDR3 reads TGTGCCAGCAGCTTAGGCCTTAGCGGTTACACAGATACGCAGTATTTT.

The V gene is TRBV5-1, the J gene TRBJ2-1, with a tentative D call TRBD1 (6 bases). The CDR3 sequence is 16 residues long. V lost 4 bases, J lost 3 bases, and 17 bases lay in between. Germline V lookup: CDR1 SGHRS, CDR2 YFSETQ. Here the CDR3 reads CASSEGILQGYNEQFF. DNA for the CDR3: TGCGCCAGCAGCGAGGGGATATTACAGGGCTACAATGAGCAGTTCTTC.

The CDR3 bases are TGTGCCAGTACCTACGGAGGGAGCTCTGGGGCCAACGTCCTGACTTTC. Its protein product is CASTYGGSSGANVLTF. V usage is TRBV19 and J usage is TRBJ2-6; D possibly corresponds to TRBD2 (6 bases). CDR1 is LNHDA and CDR2 is SQIVND in the germline V gene (reference sequence). The CDR3 covers 16 residues. The V end lost 7 bases, the J end lost 0 bases, and 13 bases lay between the germline ends.

The chain couples TRBV5-1 to TRBJ2-2, with 9 nucleotides matching TRBD2. From germline, CDR1 is SGHRS and CDR2 YFSETQ. J lost 6 bases, V lost 2 bases, and 2 bases had no gene match. The CDR3 sequence is 14 residues long. The CDR3 protein is CASSFVAGAGELFF. Here the CDR3 DNA reads TGCGCCAGCAGCTTTGTAGCGGGAGCCGGGGAGCTGTTTTTT.

The V and J genes are TRBV6-5 and TRBJ2-5; 12 nucleotides agree with TRBD2. This CDR3 is built from 16 residues. Germline assignment: CDR1 MNHEY and CDR2 SVGAGI. Trimming removed 2 bases from V and 5 bases from J; junction bases left unmatched: 6. The CDR3 region has the DNA TGTGCCAGCAGTTACGGGCTAGCGGGGGGGAGGGAGACCCAGTACTTC. Its protein is CASSYGLAGGRETQYF.

The chain couples TRBV4-3 to TRBJ2-2, with TRBD1 identical over 7 bases. J was trimmed by 4 bases and V by 4 bases; bases with no gene match: 9. Looked up from germline, CDR1 is LGHNA and CDR2 is YSLEER. The CDR3 contains 16 residues. The CDR3 loop is CASSLRQGVSTGELFF. DNA of the CDR3: TGCGCCAGCAGCCTTCGGCAGGGGGTGAGCACCGGGGAGCTGTTTTTT.

The gene calls are TRBV7-2 and TRBJ2-1, with TRBD2 as a possible D gene (7 bases). The CDR3 covers 15 residues. CDR1 SGHTA and CDR2 FQGNSA come from the germline V gene. Trimming removed 3 bases from V and 7 bases from J, with 16 bases in between. The CDR3 spells CASSLGGGSINEQFF. DNA of the CDR3: TGTGCCAGCAGCTTGGGAGGGGGGTCCATAAATGAGCAGTTCTTC. The whole variable domain, filled in from reference TRBV7-2 and TRBJ2-1, reads GAGVSQSPSNKVTEKGKDVELRCDPISGHTALYWYRQSLGQGLEFLIYFQGNSAPDKSGLPSDRFSAERTGGSVSTLTIQRTQQEDSAVYLCASSLGGGSINEQFFGPGTRLTVL.

The chain employs TRBV13 and TRBJ2-3; 7 positions match TRBD2. The CDR3 extends over 13 amino acids. Trimming at V came to 6 bases and at J to 9 bases, leaving 9 bases not matched to a gene. The germline gives CDR1 PRHDT, CDR2 FYEKMQ (reference sequence). CDR3 residues: CASSPSDGGTQYF. In DNA, the CDR3 is TGTGCCAGCAGTCCATCCGACGGGGGGACGCAGTATTTT.

The CDR3 region has the DNA TGCAGCGTTGAAACCCCCAGGGGGACGTACGAGCAGTACTTC. Amino acid sequence: CSVETPRGTYEQYF. This chain connects TRBV29-1 to TRBJ2-7, with 7 bases matching TRBD1. The V and J ends lost 2 bases and 4 bases, in that order; junction bases with no gene match: 8. In germline, CDR1 is SQVTM, CDR2 ANQGSEA. The CDR3 is 14 residues long.

The rearrangement uses TRBV7-6 and TRBJ2-3, with 7 positions matching TRBD1. The V gene's germline CDR1 is SGHVS and CDR2 FNYEAQ. V was clipped by 5 bases and J by 0 bases; unmatched bases: 5. The CDR3 length is 15 residues. The CDR3 coding sequence is TGTGCCAGCAGCCCTCGACAGGGTAGCACAGATACGCAGTATTTT. As protein: CASSPRQGSTDTQYF.

In this sample, this clone turned up once. V usage is TRBV19 and J usage is TRBJ1-1, with D possibly being TRBD1 (5 bases). Germline values: CDR1 LNHDA, CDR2 SQIVND (reference sequence). The CDR3 totals 14 residues. Trimming stripped 9 bases from V and 2 bases from J, with 16 bases between. For the CDR3, the DNA is TGTGCCAGCCACGGGGGTTACCCTAACACTGAAGCTTTCTTT. This translates into CASHGGYPNTEAFF.

V gene TRBV7-2 combines with J gene TRBJ2-5; 11 bases are a match to TRBD2. Germline CDR1 is SGHTA and CDR2 is FQGNSA. The CDR3 has 15 residues. V gave up 3 bases and J gave up 6 bases; unmatched junction bases: 6. The CDR3 DNA follows: TGTGCCAGCAGCTTTACTAGCGGGGGCCTGCAGACCCAGTACTTC. Translating it yields CASSFTSGGLQTQYF.

The chain carries TRBV7-2 and TRBJ1-6; 7 bases map to TRBD1. Germline CDR1 reads SGHTA; CDR2 reads FQGNSA. Trimming removed 1 base from V and 10 bases from J; junction bases left unmatched: 7. This CDR3 spans 15 amino acids. Written as DNA, the CDR3 is TGTGCCAGCAGCTTAGGGTACAGGGGAGAATCACCCCTCCACTTT. Amino acids: CASSLGYRGESPLHF.

The rearrangement joins TRBV6-5 to TRBJ1-2; 8 nucleotides line up with TRBD1. This CDR3 has 14 residues. The V gene end was trimmed by 5 bases and the J gene end by 7 bases; junction bases not matched to a gene: 9. CDR1 and CDR2 from the germline V gene are MNHEY and SVGAGI. CDR3 loop: CASSPGGRVGGYTF. DNA of the CDR3: TGTGCCAGCAGTCCAGGGGGCCGCGTGGGTGGCTACACCTTC.

In this sample, this clone turned up a few times. This chain joins TRBV7-8 and TRBJ1-3; 9 bases line up with TRBD1. The V and J ends lost 1 base and 7 bases, in that order; junction bases with no gene match: 11. The CDR3 spans 17 residues. Germline V gene sequence: CDR1 SGHVS, CDR2 FQNEAQ. The CDR3 nucleotides are TGTGCCAGCAGCTTAGGGGGAATGGGACAGGGATACAACACCATATATTTT. As protein: CASSLGGMGQGYNTIYF.

The chain employs TRBV10-3 and TRBJ2-2; D not resolved. The CDR3 covers 13 residues. The germline V and J ends were trimmed by 5 bases and 6 bases, with 10 bases remaining between them. Germline-derived CDR1 and CDR2 are ENHRY and SYGVKD. The CDR3: CAISSASPGELFF. For the CDR3, the DNA is TGTGCCATCAGTAGCGCTAGTCCCGGGGAGCTGTTTTTT.

CDR3 sequence (DNA): TGTGCCAGCAGCTTGGGACAGAGCGAGCAGTACTTC. Protein sequence: CASSLGQSEQYF. The J gene is TRBJ2-7, the V gene TRBV5-4, with D maybe TRBD1 (5 bases). Germline loops: CDR1 SGHNT, CDR2 YYREEE (reference sequence). The CDR3 consists of 12 residues. V was clipped by 0 bases and J by 6 bases, with 7 bases between them.

The rearrangement uses TRBV6-2 or TRBV6-3 and TRBJ2-7; 9 nucleotides agree with TRBD2. The CDR3 runs to 14 residues. From germline, CDR1 is MNHEY and CDR2 SVGEGT. J gave up 4 bases and V 6 bases, and 7 bases lay outside the gene matches. In DNA, the CDR3 is TGTGCCAGCAGCTATCTAGCGGGGCCGTACGAGCAGTACTTC. Protein: CASSYLAGPYEQYF.

This clone was observed a handful of times. V usage is TRBV11-2 and J usage is TRBJ2-7; the D is unclear. V shed 4 bases and J shed 2 bases, with 9 bases lying between them. This CDR3 has 13 residues. Germline CDR1 reads SGHAT; CDR2 reads FQNNGV. CDR3 nucleotide sequence: TGTGCCAGCAGCTCTGTCAGGACCTACGAGCAGTACTTC. It codes for CASSSVRTYEQYF.

This chain's CDR3 is CASSGDRGSSGANVLTF. The CDR3 DNA reads TGTGCCAGCAGCGGGGACAGGGGTTCTTCTGGGGCCAACGTCCTGACTTTC. V is TRBV7-3 and J is TRBJ2-6; 10 bases are shared with TRBD1. The germline CDR1 and CDR2 sequences are SGHTA and FQGTGA. The CDR3 runs to 17 residues. Trimming at V came to 5 bases and at J to 1 base, leaving 5 bases not matched to a gene.

This clone was found once. V usage is TRBV19 and J usage is TRBJ2-1, with a weak D call TRBD1 (5 bases). The V and J ends lost 3 bases and 12 bases respectively, with 18 bases between them. The CDR3 spans 14 residues. Germline CDR1 LNHDA, CDR2 SQIVND (reference sequence). CDR3 sequence reads: CASSMGQQVPGQFF. In DNA, the CDR3 is TGTGCCAGTAGTATGGGGCAGCAGGTCCCAGGGCAGTTCTTC.

The rearrangement joins TRBV5-1 to TRBJ1-5; tentative D call: TRBD1 (6 bases). The CDR3 sequence is 15 residues long. The germline V gene encodes CDR1 SGHRS and CDR2 YFSETQ. Trimming shortened V by 4 bases and J by 7 bases, and 18 bases separated the two germline ends. In DNA form, the CDR3 reads TGCGCCAGCAGCGAAGGGGCAGGGGTGGGCCAGCCCCAGCATTTT. It is translated as CASSEGAGVGQPQHF.

This rearrangement joins TRBV4-3 to TRBJ1-6; no clear D gene. Germline CDR1 LGHNA, CDR2 YSLEER. Trimming cost V 8 bases and J 0 bases, with 11 bases left between them. This CDR3 is built from 15 residues. Here the CDR3 reads CASGLQSSYNSPLHF. CDR3 sequence (DNA): TGCGCCAGCGGGCTTCAGAGCTCCTATAATTCACCCCTCCACTTT.